Here is one T cell receptor (beta chain) with its context. The target antigen is unknown. The sample originates from a study of Ad26.COV2.S vaccination and SARS-CoV-2 variants. Study findings and constraints: Researchers reported similar non-spike TCR breadth in vaccine and placebo recipients.

V lost 8 bases to trimming and J lost 5 bases; unmatched junction nucleotides: 9. The CDR3 runs to 14 residues. Germline lookup yields CDR1 MRHNA and CDR2 SNTAGT. The assay was immunoSEQ multiplex PCR, and TCRdb's table has in-frame clones only and misses some. Of roughly 380,000 clones listed, approximately 88% were seen once; the top ten hold approximately 4%. Regarding treatment: some 20 received Ad26.COV2.S at low or high dose, single or two shots; several received placebo; per-sample allocation not given. Collection of the samples took place on day 63 after the first injection of vaccine or placebo.

This TCR was sampled from a person aged 18-60 years who received the Ad26.COV2.S COVID-19 vaccine or a placebo. This rearrangement joins TRBV6-4 to TRBJ1-5; TRBD1 matches 7 bases. The specimen comprised peripheral blood, sampled in a trial of Ad26.COV2.S vaccine versus placebo. The CDR3 region is CASRAGGIHQPQHF. The DNA for the CDR3 is TGTGCCAGCCGGGCAGGGGGGATACATCAGCCCCAGCATTTT.